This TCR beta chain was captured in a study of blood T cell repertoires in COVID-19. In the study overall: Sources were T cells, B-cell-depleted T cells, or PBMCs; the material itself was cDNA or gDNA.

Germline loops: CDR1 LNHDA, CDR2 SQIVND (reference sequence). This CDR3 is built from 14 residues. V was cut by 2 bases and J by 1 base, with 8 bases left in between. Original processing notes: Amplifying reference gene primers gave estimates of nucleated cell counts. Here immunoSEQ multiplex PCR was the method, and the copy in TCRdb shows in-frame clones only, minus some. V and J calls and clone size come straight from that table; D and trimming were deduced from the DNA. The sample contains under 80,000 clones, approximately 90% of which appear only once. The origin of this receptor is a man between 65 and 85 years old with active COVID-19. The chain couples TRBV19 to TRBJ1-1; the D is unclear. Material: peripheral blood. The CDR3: CASSIRVSNTEAFF. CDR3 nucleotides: TGTGCCAGTAGTATACGGGTATCGAACACTGAAGCTTTCTTT.